This T cell receptor (beta chain) is from a study of human T cells and chemical hapten exposure. Study overall: Weekly administration of diphenylcyclopropenone to the scalp of patients continued throughout the roughly 25-week study. TCR yields differed between samples (mainly from small differences in pooled library volume).

This clonotype was detected ten times or more. Its antigen is unknown. One end of the junction fails to match germline, which may point to a read error. In germline, CDR1 is ENHRY, CDR2 SYGVKD. This CDR3 spans 13 amino acids. Study-wide results and limits: While controls formed fewer of them, expanded TCRs formed significantly more large CDR3 similarity clusters.

Within the library, unique molecular identifiers were attached to each individual cDNA molecule. TCRdb fed the RACE reads into MiXCR, producing one record per CDR3 protein. This sample carries 50,000 to 65,000 distinct CDR3 sequences, roughly 12% of them seen once, and the ten largest clones take approximately 4%. Time point here: pre-sensitization, week 0. Treatment described: therapeutic diphenylcyclopropenone sensitization with weekly scalp DPC. The TCR sequence derives from a middle-aged woman with alopecia areata. Some clones in this sample may be carry-over from other donors' samples. Sequencing used whole blood, obtained in connection with sensitization to the hapten diphenylcyclopropenone (DPC). V is TRBV10-3 and J is TRBJ1-1; unclear D gene. This chain's CDR3 is CASSPQEDTEAFF. DNA of the CDR3: TGTGCCAGCAGTCCCCAGGAGGACACTGAAGCTTTCTTT.